This TCR beta chain was observed in a study of cytomegalovirus exposure and HLA in healthy donors. At the level of the study: Findings of an earlier analysis included some 120 million unique TCR beta sequences from 200 million or so T cells. Unique TCRs from HLA-typed donors, around 79 million of them, were held in an early data release. The study's findings and limits: Later, an analysis found that common viral pathogens appeared to be linked with several of the most significant clusters.

This PCR relied on a set of 60 Vbeta primers and 13 Jbeta primers. Authors' processing steps: Per a later analysis, the number of unique TCR beta chains was around 79 million, of which about 11 million were shared. Clones were sequenced by immunoSEQ multiplex PCR, and TCRdb holds only the in-frame ones, with some missing. That table supplies the V and J calls and clone size; D and trimming were determined from the DNA. This sample has some 84,000 clones, with more than 50% found just once. Germline V gives CDR1 GTSNPN, CDR2 SVGIG (reference sequence). The CDR3 covers 13 residues. Trimming left V 1 base short and J 10 bases short, with 13 bases between. This clone was detected only a few times. Its antigen is still unknown.

The TCR comes from a woman aged 40 to 50 in good health and CMV-seropositive. Sequencing was performed on PBMCs. The genes are TRBV30 and TRBJ1-4; perhaps TRBD1 as D (6 bases). CDR3 sequence (DNA): TGTGCCTGGAGTGCCAGGGGAGTAGGAAAACTGTTTTTT. Translating gives CAWSARGVGKLFF.